The 9 T cell receptor beta chains below were found in one sample sequenced in a study of blood T cell repertoires in COVID-19 (dated by TCRdb to 2018 to 2021). Library construction relied on the immunoSEQ multiplex PCR assay. TCRdb stores this immuneACCESS table with in-frame sequences only. Part of the clones is absent; in the studies checked, under half of the shortfall reflects unresolved V genes, and no reason is known for the rest. This sample gives about 42,000 clones in total; nearly 90% of them show up just once. The ten largest make up approximately 2.4% of the sample. Sequenced sample: peripheral blood. The source is a human donor in a cohort sampled during active COVID-19.

The chain combines TRBV15 with TRBJ2-5; D may be TRBD1 (5 bases). Germline-derived CDR1 and CDR2 are LNHNV and YYDKDF (reference sequence). The V and J ends lost 1 base and 5 bases respectively, with 20 bases between them. CDR3 length: 17 residues. CDR3 sequence (DNA): TGTGCCACCAGCAGAGTCGAGAACCCTAGGGGTCGGGAGACCCAGTACTTC. Residues: CATSRVENPRGRETQYF.

The table lists this clone with a few counts. The J gene is TRBJ2-3, the V gene TRBV6-1; possible D gene TRBD2, 6 bases. Per the germline V gene, CDR1 is MNHNS and CDR2 is SASEGT. Trimming removed 1 base at V and 2 bases at J, with 16 bases between. The CDR3 covers 17 residues. The CDR3 bases are TGTGCCAGCAGTGAAGGGGCGGGACCGGGAATCACAGATACGCAGTATTTT. This encodes CASSEGAGPGITDTQYF.

The V gene is TRBV29-1, the J gene TRBJ2-5, with no clear D. The CDR3 covers 11 residues. V gave up 4 bases and J gave up 5 bases, with 8 bases separating them. In germline, CDR1 is SQVTM, CDR2 ANQGSEA. The chain's CDR3 is CSVVGRETQYF. The CDR3, as DNA: TGCAGCGTTGTTGGTCGGGAGACCCAGTACTTC.

V is TRBV5-6 and J is TRBJ1-2; possibly TRBD1 for D (5 bases). The CDR3 covers 12 residues. CDR1 is SGHDT, CDR2 YYEEEE, per germline. With 3 bases removed from V and 6 bases from J, the gap between germline ends came to 9 bases. The CDR3 DNA reads TGTGCCAGCAGCTGGGGCGGTGATGGCTACACCTTC. This sequence encodes CASSWGGDGYTF.

V and J are TRBV5-6 and TRBJ1-3, with D tentatively TRBD1 (5 bases). Per germline, CDR1 SGHDT and CDR2 YYEEEE. Trimming cost V 1 base and J 0 bases, with 14 bases left between them. The CDR3 extends over 17 amino acids. CDR3 nucleotide sequence: TGTGCCAGCAGCTTGTGGGGCAACCAAGGCTCTGGAAACACCATATATTTT. Translating gives CASSLWGNQGSGNTIYF.

This chain uses TRBV19 with TRBJ2-7; 9 bases match TRBD1. Germline V gives CDR1 LNHDA, CDR2 SQIVND (reference sequence). This CDR3 contains 13 residues. The V and J ends lost 6 bases and 4 bases, in that order; junction bases with no gene match: 4. Written as DNA, the CDR3 is TGTGCCAGTAGACGGGGACAGGGTTACGAGCAGTACTTC. It encodes CASRRGQGYEQYF.

Points on this clone: The junction differs from germline at one of its ends, possibly a read error. This chain connects TRBV30 to TRBJ1-2, with D perhaps matching TRBD1 (5 bases). CDR1 and CDR2 from the germline V gene are GTSNPN and SVGIG (reference sequence). This CDR3 is 15 amino acids long. The CDR3 spells CAWSVGHLTKYGYTF. DNA for the CDR3: TGTGCCTGGAGTGTAGGACACCTAACTAAGTATGGCTACACCTTC.

The chain joins TRBV29-1 to TRBJ2-5; no reliable D call. Germline-derived CDR1 and CDR2 are SQVTM and ANQGSEA. V was cut by 4 bases and J by 2 bases, with 5 bases left in between. This CDR3 is 11 amino acids long. The CDR3 loop reads CSVGQQETQYF. The CDR3 bases are TGCAGCGTTGGGCAGCAAGAGACCCAGTACTTC. Full variable domain (remainder filled in from reference TRBV29-1 and TRBJ2-5): SAVISQKPSRDICQRGTSLTIQCQVDSQVTMMFWYRQQPGQSLTLIATANQGSEATYESGFVIDKFPISRPNLTFSTLTVSNMSPEDSSIYLCSVGQQETQYFGPGTRLLVL.

V usage is TRBV11-2 and J usage is TRBJ2-4; 8 positions match TRBD1. Germline CDR1 reads SGHAT; CDR2 reads FQNNGV. The length of the CDR3 is 16 residues. V lost 5 bases and J lost 6; bases outside the gene matches: 12. CDR3: CASSRADRALLNIQYF. CDR3 DNA: TGTGCCAGCAGCCGCGCGGACAGGGCGCTCCTAAACATTCAGTACTTC.